This T cell receptor beta chain is drawn from a study of T-cell memory formation after mild COVID-19. Germline values: CDR1 SGDLS, CDR2 YYNGEE. V shed 6 bases and J 4 bases; nucleotides not matched to a gene: 7. The CDR3 runs to 15 residues. TCRdb called the 5' RACE reads again in MiXCR, with one record for every CDR3 protein. The table includes 470,000 or so distinct CDR3 sequences, approximately 18% detected once. The sample was PBMCs or a T cell subset sorted from them (not recorded which). This rearrangement joins TRBV9 to TRBJ2-1; 10 bases are a match to TRBD2. The TCR originated in an adult woman who had mild COVID-19 (a few samples of this study predate the infection). Cell type and time point are not known. The CDR3 is CASTPSGSGYNEQFF. The CDR3 coding sequence is TGTGCCAGCACCCCTAGCGGGAGTGGGTACAATGAGCAGTTCTTC.